Reported below is one T cell receptor beta chain. Its matching antigen is unknown. Amplification used 60 Vbeta primers and 13 Jbeta primers. The repertoire was sequenced with immunoSEQ multiplex PCR; TCRdb's copy has only in-frame clones and lacks some. The sample has about 130,000 clones, around 81% seen once; the top ten hold approximately 1.8%. These data are taken from a study of cytomegalovirus exposure and HLA in healthy donors. The CDR3 consists of 16 residues. V lost 0 bases, J lost 5 bases, and 5 bases stayed unmatched. Germline CDR1 and CDR2: KGHSH and LQKENI. Findings and limits, study-wide: When the data were analyzed later, several of the most significant clusters appeared to be linked to common viral pathogens.

The sequence came from a woman aged 45 to 65 in good health and CMV-seronegative. This chain connects TRBV18 to TRBJ2-5; 11 nucleotides agree with TRBD2. Material: PBMCs. The CDR3 is CASSPPVLAGGETQYF. Here the CDR3 DNA reads TGTGCCAGCTCACCACCCGTTCTAGCGGGAGGCGAGACCCAGTACTTC. The variable domain in full, completed from reference TRBV18 and TRBJ2-5, reads NAGVMQNPRHLVRRRGQEARLRCSPMKGHSHVYWYRQLPEEGLKFMVYLQKENIIDESGMPKERFSAEFPKEGPSILRIQQVVRGDSAAYFCASSPPVLAGGETQYFGPGTRLLVL.